Below, one TCR beta chain is given with its context. Its specificity is not known. Losses at the gene ends were 6 bases for V and 2 bases for J; bases not matched to a gene: 1. Germline assignment: CDR1 MRHNA and CDR2 SNTAGT. The CDR3 runs 14 residues. The data were obtained in a study of chemoradiotherapy in HPV16-positive cancers. Findings of the study overall: Non-HPV-specific T cells did not expand in tumors during treatment, whereas candidate HPV-specific clones and E7-related motifs did.

This table comes from immunoSEQ multiplex PCR, and its TCRdb copy is limited to in-frame clones, with some not included. The table lists some 19,000 clones, roughly 84% of them singletons, with approximately 3.7% in the top ten. The sequence came from a human donor with HPV-associated anogenital cancer. The source material was blood, sampled from a patient who underwent chemoradiotherapy. The rearrangement joins TRBV6-4 to TRBJ2-2; 9 positions agree with TRBD2. The CDR3 nucleotides read TGTGCCAGCAGGCGGGGGGGAAACACCGGGGAGCTGTTTTTT. As protein: CASRRGGNTGELFF.